This TCR beta chain was recovered during a study of shared clonotypes between healthy human individuals. General observations from the study: Some clonotypes were shared by all four sorted-subset donors, while others were not shared. The non-shared ones had lower generation probabilities than the shared ones.

Germline V gene sequence: CDR1 SGHAT, CDR2 FQNNGV. This CDR3 is 15 amino acids long. The J segment lost 1 base and the V segment lost 5 bases, leaving 7 bases of the junction unmatched. Regarding this clone: The target antigen is unknown.

Sequencing used immunoSEQ multiplex PCR; TCRdb keeps in-frame clones, though not all of them. The table has around 940,000 clones, 76% seen once. The sample comprised memory CD4+ T cells sorted from blood. The subset denotes: CD45RA-negative fraction. The chain links TRBV11-2 to TRBJ1-1, with 7 bases matching TRBD1. The TCR originated in a man younger than 35 in good health. CDR3 loop: CASSQRGQKNTEAFF. CDR3 coding DNA: TGTGCCAGCAGCCAACGGGGACAGAAGAACACTGAAGCTTTCTTT. Based on the CDR3 plus reference TRBV11-2 and TRBJ1-1, the full variable domain is EAGVAQSPRYKIIEKRQSVAFWCNPISGHATLYWYQQILGQGPKLLIQFQNNGVVDDSQLPKDRFSAERLKGVDSTLKIQPAKLEDSAVYLCASSQRGQKNTEAFFGQGTRLTVV.